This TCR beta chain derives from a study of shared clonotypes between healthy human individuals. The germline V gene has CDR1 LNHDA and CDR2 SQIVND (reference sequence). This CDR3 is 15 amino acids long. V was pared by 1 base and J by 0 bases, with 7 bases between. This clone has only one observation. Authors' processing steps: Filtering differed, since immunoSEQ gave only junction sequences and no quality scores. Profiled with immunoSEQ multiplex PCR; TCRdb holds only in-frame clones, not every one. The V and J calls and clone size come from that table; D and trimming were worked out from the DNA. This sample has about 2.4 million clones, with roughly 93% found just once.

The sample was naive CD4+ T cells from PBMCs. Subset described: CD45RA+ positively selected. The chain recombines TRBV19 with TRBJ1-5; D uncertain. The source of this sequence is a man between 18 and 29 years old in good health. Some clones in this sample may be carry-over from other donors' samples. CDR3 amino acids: CASSIVKNSNQPQHF. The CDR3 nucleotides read TGTGCCAGTAGTATAGTAAAGAATAGCAATCAGCCCCAGCATTTT.